The 25 T cell receptor beta chains below come from one sample, sequenced in a study of STAT3 mutations in large granular lymphocyte leukemia (dated by TCRdb to between 2019 and 2020). Overall study outcomes, separate from this receptor: At least one immunodominant TCRbeta clonotype was present in every T-LGLL patient, and multiple immunodominant subclonotypes appeared in about half of the T-LGLL patients.

Library creation used the immunoSEQ multiplex PCR assay. TCRdb carries this immuneACCESS record with in-frame sequences only. Its versions omit some clonotypes, under half of them owing to an unresolved V gene in the studies checked, with the rest unexplained. The sample has a few thousand clones on record, roughly 60% of them singletons. The ten largest clones capture more than 35% of the sample. These TCRs' antigens remain unknown. Sequencing input: PBMCs. The receptors were gathered from a human donor with T large granular lymphocyte leukemia. Some clones in this sample may be carry-over from other donors' samples.

This chain connects TRBV29-1 to TRBJ2-3; 7 nucleotides match TRBD2. The J segment lost 3 bases and the V segment lost 7 bases, leaving 7 bases of the junction unmatched. There are 13 residues in the CDR3. Germline V gene lookup returns CDR1 SQVTM and CDR2 ANQGSEA. The CDR3 nucleotides read TGCAGCGCGACCCAGGGAGGGACAGATACGCAGTATTTT. It specifies CSATQGGTDTQYF.

This clone was observed a handful of times. The chain carries TRBV10-3 and TRBJ1-6, with 7 bases that match TRBD1. The CDR3 has 14 residues. Trimming took 6 bases from V and 9 from J; bases not matched to a gene: 8. The germline gives CDR1 ENHRY, CDR2 SYGVKD. The CDR3 region is CAIRGTDESSPLHF. The CDR3 region has the DNA TGTGCCATCAGGGGGACAGACGAAAGTTCACCCCTCCACTTT.

The V call is TRBV5-4, the J call TRBJ2-7; 9 bases align to TRBD2. After removal of 4 bases from V and 0 bases from J, the junction contained 5 bases not matched to a gene. Looked up from germline, CDR1 is SGHNT and CDR2 is YYREEE (reference sequence). CDR3 size: 15 residues. The chain's CDR3 is CASSPHSGSSYEQYF. In DNA form, the CDR3 reads TGTGCCAGCAGCCCTCATAGCGGGAGCTCCTACGAGCAGTACTTC. Combining the CDR3 with reference TRBV5-4 and TRBJ2-7 gives the whole variable domain ETGVTQSPTHLIKTRGQQVTLRCSSQSGHNTVSWYQQALGQGPQFIFQYYREEENGRGNFPPRFSGLQFPNYSSELNVNALELDDSALYLCASSPHSGSSYEQYFGPGTRLTVT.

The chain employs TRBV5-8 and TRBJ2-5, with D perhaps TRBD2 (6 bases). Germline CDR1 reads SGHTS; CDR2 reads YDEGEE. With 5 bases removed from V and 5 bases from J, the gap between germline ends came to 19 bases. The CDR3 has 15 residues. The CDR3 loop reads CASSTAGLPGETQYF. CDR3 in DNA: TGTGCCAGCAGTACTGCGGGACTCCCTGGGGAGACCCAGTACTTC. Combining the CDR3 with reference TRBV5-8 and TRBJ2-5 gives the whole variable domain EAGVTQSPTHLIKTRGQQATLRCSPISGHTSVYWYQQALGLGLQFLLWYDEGEERNRGNFPPRFSGRQFPNYSSELNVNALELEDSALYLCASSTAGLPGETQYFGPGTRLLVL.

The J gene is TRBJ2-7, the V gene TRBV29-1; 7 bases are shared with TRBD1. This CDR3 has 12 amino acids. Germline V gives CDR1 SQVTM, CDR2 ANQGSEA. CDR3 sequence: CRPTGALHEQYF. CDR3 bases: TGCAGGCCTACAGGGGCGCTCCACGAGCAGTACTTC.

This clone was observed a handful of times. V is TRBV19 and J is TRBJ2-7; no reliable D call. This CDR3 is 12 amino acids long. Between the trimmed V and J ends, which lost 6 bases and 2 bases, there was a span of 8 bases. Germline V gives CDR1 LNHDA, CDR2 SQIVND (reference sequence). The CDR3 reads CASSDRPYEQYF. The CDR3 DNA is TGTGCCAGTAGCGATCGGCCCTACGAGCAGTACTTC.

The chain joins TRBV6-1 to TRBJ1-6, with TRBD1 matching 9 bases. This CDR3 spans 13 amino acids. With V trimmed by 8 bases and J by 7 bases, 3 bases remained unmatched. Per germline, CDR1 MNHNS and CDR2 SASEGT. The CDR3 protein is CASGQGWNSPLHF. The CDR3, as DNA: TGTGCCAGCGGACAGGGGTGGAATTCACCCCTCCACTTT.

V is TRBV18 and J is TRBJ2-7; 8 nucleotides agree with TRBD2. CDR1 is KGHSH and CDR2 is LQKENI in the germline V gene. V lost 0 bases, J lost 1 base, and 5 bases stayed unmatched. CDR3 size: 16 residues. The CDR3 DNA reads as TGTGCCAGCTCACCACCGGTCGCGGGAGGATCCTACGAGCAGTACTTC. It encodes CASSPPVAGGSYEQYF.

The sample holds a few counts of this clone. The chain links TRBV5-1 to TRBJ1-2; a possible D gene is TRBD1 (5 bases). Per the germline V gene, CDR1 is SGHRS and CDR2 is YFSETQ. The V gene lost 1 base and the J gene lost 5 bases, with 12 bases spanning the gap. This CDR3 is built from 14 residues. The CDR3 region has the DNA TGCGCCAGCAGCTTGACAGGTGGGAATTATGGCTACACCTTC. This translates into CASSLTGGNYGYTF. Full variable domain (rest looked up from reference TRBV5-1 and TRBJ1-2): KAGVTQTPRYLIKTRGQQVTLSCSPISGHRSVSWYQQTPGQGLQFLFEYFSETQRNKGNFPGRFSGRQFSNSRSEMNVSTLELGDSALYLCASSLTGGNYGYTFGSGTRLTVV.

The sample holds one count of this clone. This chain connects TRBV5-4 to TRBJ2-7; the match to TRBD2 covers 13 bases. After removal of 4 bases from V and 2 bases from J, the junction contained 3 bases not matched to a gene. Germline CDR1 and CDR2: SGHNT and YYREEE (reference sequence). The CDR3 has 15 amino acids. CDR3 in DNA: TGTGCCAGCAGCACCGGGACTAGCGGGGCCTACGAGCAGTACTTC. Amino acid sequence: CASSTGTSGAYEQYF.

J is TRBJ1-3 and V is TRBV29-1; tentative D call: TRBD1 (5 bases). Germline V gives CDR1 SQVTM, CDR2 ANQGSEA. This CDR3 is built from 13 residues. With 4 bases removed from V and 3 bases from J, the gap between germline ends came to 10 bases. CDR3 sequence: CSVVLGDGNTIYF. The CDR3 bases are TGCAGCGTTGTATTAGGGGATGGAAACACCATATATTTT.

The chain is built from TRBV29-1 and TRBJ1-1; the match to TRBD1 covers 12 bases. This CDR3 has 15 amino acids. CDR1 is SQVTM and CDR2 is ANQGSEA in the germline V gene. The V gene end was trimmed by 5 bases and the J gene end by 4 bases; junction bases not matched to a gene: 8. The CDR3 DNA is TGCAGCGTTATGGGACAGGGGGCCCGGGGCACTGAAGCTTTCTTT. Its translation is CSVMGQGARGTEAFF.

This chain connects TRBV25-1 to TRBJ1-2, with D possibly TRBD1 on 5 matching bases. The V end lost 3 bases, the J end lost 2 bases, and 16 bases lay between the germline ends. The CDR3 spans 16 residues. Germline CDR1 MGHDK, CDR2 SYGVNS. The CDR3 sequence: CASSDPTLTENYGYTF. The CDR3 DNA is TGTGCCAGCAGTGATCCCACGTTGACAGAGAACTATGGCTACACCTTC.

V and J are TRBV18 and TRBJ2-7; TRBD1 matches 8 bases. Per the germline V gene, CDR1 is KGHSH and CDR2 is LQKENI. The CDR3 is 13 amino acids. Unmatched junction bases numbered 5, after V lost 4 bases and J lost 6 bases. This CDR3 is CASSLQGAGEQYF. The CDR3 DNA sequence: TGTGCCAGCTCACTTCAGGGGGCGGGCGAGCAGTACTTC.

The gene calls are TRBV12-5 and TRBJ2-3; no clear D. V lost 7 bases to trimming and J lost 2 bases, with 13 bases between them. Germline V gene data show CDR1 as LGHNT and CDR2 as FRNRAP. The CDR3 contains 14 residues. Written as DNA, the CDR3 is TGTGCTAGTGCCTTATCAGCCTTCACAGATACGCAGTATTTT. Translated, it gives CASALSAFTDTQYF.

The chain carries TRBV30 and TRBJ1-1; D gene uncertain. This CDR3 spans 13 amino acids. V lost 0 bases and J 6 bases, leaving 11 bases between the germline ends. The V gene's germline CDR1 is GTSNPN and CDR2 SVGIG (reference sequence). CDR3 sequence (DNA): TGTGCCTGGAGTGTAGACCCTGCTCCTGAAGCTTTCTTT. Translation: CAWSVDPAPEAFF.

The chain employs TRBV29-1 and TRBJ2-1, with D hard to call. Germline V gives CDR1 SQVTM, CDR2 ANQGSEA. The CDR3 is 11 residues long. V was clipped by 7 bases and J by 9 bases, with 13 bases between them. The DNA of the CDR3 is TGCAGCGGGCTAACAACGGGTGAGCAGTTCTTC. This translates into CSGLTTGEQFF.

The J gene is TRBJ2-1, the V gene TRBV7-9, with unresolved D. This CDR3 is 11 amino acids long. V was shortened by 6 bases and J by 10 bases, with 10 bases between the two germline ends. Germline-derived CDR1 and CDR2 are SEHNR and FQNEAQ (reference sequence). The chain's CDR3 is CASRQTGEQFF. CDR3 in DNA: TGTGCCAGCAGACAAACGGGCGAGCAGTTCTTC.

The CDR3 nucleotides are TGTGCCAGCAGCCCGACAGTTTTACAGGGAGTCGAGCAGTACTTC. As protein: CASSPTVLQGVEQYF. The rearrangement links TRBV5-4 to TRBJ2-7, with D possibly TRBD1 on 6 matching bases. The CDR3 is 15 residues long. V lost 4 bases, J lost 6 bases, and 20 bases lay in between. CDR1 SGHNT and CDR2 YYREEE come from the germline V gene (reference sequence).

The CDR3 nucleotides are TGCACCAGCAGAGGCGACAGTAGAGATTTGATCTATGGCTACACCTTC. Encoded protein: CTSRGDSRDLIYGYTF. The V gene is TRBV1, the J gene TRBJ1-2; TRBD1 is taken as the D call from the table, unchecked against the DNA. TRBV1 is assigned pseudogene status. This CDR3 is built from 16 residues.

The count of this clone is one. This sequence joins TRBV9 and TRBJ1-2; D gene unclear. CDR3 length: 15 residues. CDR1 and CDR2 (germline): SGDLS, YYNGEE. The V end was cut by 0 bases, the J end by 2 bases, with 11 bases between. The CDR3 DNA reads as TGTGCCAGCAGCGTAGCCCCAGGTTGGAACTATGGCTACACCTTC. As protein: CASSVAPGWNYGYTF.

V gene TRBV7-9 combines with J gene TRBJ1-2; 7 bases line up with TRBD1. The V segment lost 5 bases and the J segment 3 bases; nucleotides outside the gene matches: 9. Germline V CDR1 and CDR2: SEHNR, FQNEAQ (reference sequence). This CDR3 spans 15 amino acids. Here the CDR3 reads CASSVRQGVDYGYTF. CDR3 DNA sequence: TGTGCCAGCAGCGTCCGACAGGGCGTGGACTATGGCTACACCTTC.

The chain recombines TRBV5-1 with TRBJ2-3, with 13 bases identical to TRBD2. The CDR3 consists of 16 residues. Germline-derived CDR1 and CDR2 are SGHRS and YFSETQ. V was clipped by 4 bases and J by 6 bases; unmatched bases: 8. The CDR3 DNA is TGCGCCAGCAGCAACCACGGGACTAGCGGGGTTGATACGCAGTATTTT. Its protein product is CASSNHGTSGVDTQYF.

This clone showed up just once. The chain is built from TRBV18 and TRBJ1-1, with D unresolved. The V end was cut by 3 bases, the J end by 1 base, with 9 bases between. The CDR3 length is 14 residues. Germline CDR1 is KGHSH and CDR2 is LQKENI. This CDR3 is CASSPEIRNTEAFF. The CDR3 coding sequence is TGTGCCAGCTCACCGGAGATCCGGAACACTGAAGCTTTCTTT.

This sequence joins TRBV30 and TRBJ2-3; no reliable D call. The CDR3 totals 12 residues. V lost 2 bases to trimming and J lost 6 bases, with 9 bases between them. The germline V gene has CDR1 GTSNPN and CDR2 SVGIG (reference sequence). As DNA, the CDR3 is TGTGCCTGGAGTCGCCGGTCGGATACGCAGTATTTT. Protein: CAWSRRSDTQYF. Full variable domain (outside the CDR3, taken from reference TRBV30 and TRBJ2-3): SQTIHQWPATLVQPVGSPLSLECTVEGTSNPNLYWYRQAAGRGLQLLFYSVGIGQISSEVPQNLSASRPQDRQFILSSKKLLLSDSGFYLCAWSRRSDTQYFGPGTRLTVL.